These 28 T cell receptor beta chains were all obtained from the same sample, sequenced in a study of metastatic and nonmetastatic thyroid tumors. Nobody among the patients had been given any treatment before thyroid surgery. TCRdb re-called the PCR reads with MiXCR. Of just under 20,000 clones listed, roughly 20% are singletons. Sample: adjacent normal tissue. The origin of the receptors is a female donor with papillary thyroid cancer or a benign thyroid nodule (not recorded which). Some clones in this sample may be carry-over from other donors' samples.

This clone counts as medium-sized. CDR3 sequence: CASSSHGTSGYEQYF. CDR3 sequence (DNA): TGCGCCAGCAGCTCCCACGGGACTAGCGGGTACGAGCAGTACTTC. The chain joins TRBV5-1 to TRBJ2-7, with 12 bases that match TRBD2. Germline trimming cut 3 bases from V and 4 bases from J; bases unmatched to any gene: 5. The length of the CDR3 is 15 residues. Germline values: CDR1 SGHRS, CDR2 YFSETQ.

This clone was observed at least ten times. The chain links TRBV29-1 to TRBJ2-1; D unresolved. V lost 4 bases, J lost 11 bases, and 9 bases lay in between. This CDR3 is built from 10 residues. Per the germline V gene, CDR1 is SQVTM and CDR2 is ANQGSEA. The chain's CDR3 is CSVGLSKQFF. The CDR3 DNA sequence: TGCAGCGTTGGTCTCTCTAAGCAGTTCTTC.

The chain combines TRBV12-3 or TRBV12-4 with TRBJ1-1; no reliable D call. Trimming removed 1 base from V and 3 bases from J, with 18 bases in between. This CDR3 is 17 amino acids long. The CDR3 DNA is TGTGCCAGCAGTTTAGGGGGTATGAGGTTGACGGACACTGAAGCTTTCTTT. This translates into CASSLGGMRLTDTEAFF.

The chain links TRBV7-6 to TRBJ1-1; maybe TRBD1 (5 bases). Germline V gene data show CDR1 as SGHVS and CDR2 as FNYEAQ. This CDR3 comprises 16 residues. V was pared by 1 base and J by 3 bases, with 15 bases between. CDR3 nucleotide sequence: TGTGCCAGCAGCTTAGGCGGGGGTATGAGGTACACTGAAGCTTTCTTT. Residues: CASSLGGGMRYTEAFF.

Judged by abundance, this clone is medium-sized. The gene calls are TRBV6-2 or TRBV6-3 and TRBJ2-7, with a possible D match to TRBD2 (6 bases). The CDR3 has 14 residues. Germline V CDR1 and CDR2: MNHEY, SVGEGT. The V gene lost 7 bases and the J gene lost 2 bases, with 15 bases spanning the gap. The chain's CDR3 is CASTHPQRAYEQYF. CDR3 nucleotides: TGTGCCAGCACCCACCCCCAGCGGGCCTACGAGCAGTACTTC.

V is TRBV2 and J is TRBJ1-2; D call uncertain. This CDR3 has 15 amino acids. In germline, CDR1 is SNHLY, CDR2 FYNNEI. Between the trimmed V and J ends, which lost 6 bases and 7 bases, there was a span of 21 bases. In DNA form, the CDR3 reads TGTGCCAGCAGAGAGCGCTCGACGGACGTCTTTGGCTACACCTTC. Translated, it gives CASRERSTDVFGYTF.

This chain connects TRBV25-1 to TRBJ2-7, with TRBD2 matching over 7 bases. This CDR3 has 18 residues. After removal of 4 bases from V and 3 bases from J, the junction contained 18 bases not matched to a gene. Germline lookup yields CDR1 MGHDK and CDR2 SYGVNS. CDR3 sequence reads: CASSGTTNNRDYNYEQYF. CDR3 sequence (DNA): TGTGCCAGCAGTGGAACGACAAACAACCGGGACTACAACTACGAGCAGTACTTC.

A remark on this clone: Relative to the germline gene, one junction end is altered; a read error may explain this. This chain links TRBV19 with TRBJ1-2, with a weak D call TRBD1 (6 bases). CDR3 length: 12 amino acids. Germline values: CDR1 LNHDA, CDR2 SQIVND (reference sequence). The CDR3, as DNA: TGTGCCACCCACGAGGGGAACGGGGGCTACACTTTC. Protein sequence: CATHEGNGGYTF. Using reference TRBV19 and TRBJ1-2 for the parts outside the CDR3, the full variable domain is DGGITQSPKYLFRKEGQNVTLSCEQNLNHDAMYWYRQDPGQGLRLIYYSQIVNDFQKGDIAEGYSVSREKKESFPLTVTSAQKNPTAFYLCATHEGNGGYTFGSGTRLTVV.

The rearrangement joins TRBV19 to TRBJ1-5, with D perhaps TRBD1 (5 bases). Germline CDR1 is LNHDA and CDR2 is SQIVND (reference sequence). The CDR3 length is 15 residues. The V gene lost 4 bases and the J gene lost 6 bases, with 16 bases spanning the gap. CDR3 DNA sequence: TGTGCCAGTAGTAGCCGGGACGACATTACTCAGCCCCAGCATTTT. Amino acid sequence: CASSSRDDITQPQHF.

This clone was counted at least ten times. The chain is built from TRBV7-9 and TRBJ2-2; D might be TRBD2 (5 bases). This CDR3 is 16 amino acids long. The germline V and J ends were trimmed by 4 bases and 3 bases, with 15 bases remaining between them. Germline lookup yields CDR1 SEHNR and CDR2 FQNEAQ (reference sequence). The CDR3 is CASSYGEMADTGELFF. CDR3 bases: TGTGCCAGCAGCTACGGGGAGATGGCTGACACCGGGGAGCTGTTTTTT.

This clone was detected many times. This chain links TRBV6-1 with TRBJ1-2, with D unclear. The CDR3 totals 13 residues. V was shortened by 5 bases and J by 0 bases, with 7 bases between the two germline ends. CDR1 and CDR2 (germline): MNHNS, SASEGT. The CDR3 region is CASSPGANYGYTF. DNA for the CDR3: TGTGCCAGCAGTCCAGGAGCTAACTATGGCTACACCTTC.

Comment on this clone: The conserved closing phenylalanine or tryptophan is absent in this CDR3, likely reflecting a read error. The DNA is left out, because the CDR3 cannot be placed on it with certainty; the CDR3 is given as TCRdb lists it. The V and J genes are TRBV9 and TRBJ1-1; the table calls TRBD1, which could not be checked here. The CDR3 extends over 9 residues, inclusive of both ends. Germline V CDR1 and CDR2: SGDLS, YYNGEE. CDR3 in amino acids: CASSVPSNR.

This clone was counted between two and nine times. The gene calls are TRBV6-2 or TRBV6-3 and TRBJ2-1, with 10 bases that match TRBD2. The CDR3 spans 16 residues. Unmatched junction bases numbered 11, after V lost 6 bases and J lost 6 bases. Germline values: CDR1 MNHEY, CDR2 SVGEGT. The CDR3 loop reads CASRDWTSGIPNEQFF. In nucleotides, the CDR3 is TGTGCCAGCAGAGACTGGACTAGCGGAATCCCCAATGAGCAGTTCTTC.

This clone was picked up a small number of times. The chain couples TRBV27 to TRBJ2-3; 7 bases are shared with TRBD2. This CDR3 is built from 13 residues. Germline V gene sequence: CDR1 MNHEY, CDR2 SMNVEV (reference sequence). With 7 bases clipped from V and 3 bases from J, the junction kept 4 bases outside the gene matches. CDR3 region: CASKLRGTDTQYF. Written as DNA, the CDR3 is TGTGCCAGCAAGCTGCGGGGGACAGATACGCAGTATTTT.

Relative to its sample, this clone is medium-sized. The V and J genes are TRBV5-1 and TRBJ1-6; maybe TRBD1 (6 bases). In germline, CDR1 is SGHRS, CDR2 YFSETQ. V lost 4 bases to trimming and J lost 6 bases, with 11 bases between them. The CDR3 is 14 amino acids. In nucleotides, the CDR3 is TGCGCCAGCAGCCTCGGACAGCGTAATTCACCCCTCCACTTT. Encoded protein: CASSLGQRNSPLHF.

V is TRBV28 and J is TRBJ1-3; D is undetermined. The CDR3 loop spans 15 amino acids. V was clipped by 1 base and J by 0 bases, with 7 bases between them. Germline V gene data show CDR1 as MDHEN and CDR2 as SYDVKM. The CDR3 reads CASSLYGSSGNTIYF. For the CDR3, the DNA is TGTGCCAGCAGTTTATATGGCAGCTCTGGAAACACCATATATTTT.

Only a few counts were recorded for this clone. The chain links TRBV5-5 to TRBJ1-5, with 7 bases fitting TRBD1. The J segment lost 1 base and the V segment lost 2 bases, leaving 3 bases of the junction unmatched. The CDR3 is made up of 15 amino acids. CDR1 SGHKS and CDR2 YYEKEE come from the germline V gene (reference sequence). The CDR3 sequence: CASSLNRGSNQPQHF. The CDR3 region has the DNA TGTGCCAGCAGCTTAAACAGGGGAAGCAATCAGCCCCAGCATTTT.

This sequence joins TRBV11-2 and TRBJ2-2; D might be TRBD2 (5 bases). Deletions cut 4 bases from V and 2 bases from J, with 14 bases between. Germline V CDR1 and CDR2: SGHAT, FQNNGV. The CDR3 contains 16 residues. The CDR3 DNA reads TGTGCCAGCAGCTCATACGAGGGTTTTAACACCGGGGAGCTGTTTTTT. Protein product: CASSSYEGFNTGELFF.

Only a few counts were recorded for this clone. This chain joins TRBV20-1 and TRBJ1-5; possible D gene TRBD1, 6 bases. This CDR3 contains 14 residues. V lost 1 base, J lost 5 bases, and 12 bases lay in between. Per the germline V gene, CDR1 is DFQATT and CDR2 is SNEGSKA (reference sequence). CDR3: CSARVGAYYQPQHF. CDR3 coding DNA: TGCAGTGCTAGAGTGGGGGCATATTATCAGCCCCAGCATTTT.

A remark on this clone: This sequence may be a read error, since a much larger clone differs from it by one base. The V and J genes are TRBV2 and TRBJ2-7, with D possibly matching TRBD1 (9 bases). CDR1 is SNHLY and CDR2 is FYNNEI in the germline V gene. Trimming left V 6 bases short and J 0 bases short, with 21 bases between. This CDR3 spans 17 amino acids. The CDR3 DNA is TGTGCCAGCAGCACCAACGGGGGGGACAGGGCCTCCTACGAGCAGTACTTC. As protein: CASSTNGGDRASYEQYF. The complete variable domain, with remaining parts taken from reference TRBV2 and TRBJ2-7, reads EPEVTQTPSHQVTQMGQEVILRCVPISNHLYFYWYRQILGQKVEFLVSFYNNEISEKSEIFDDQFSVERPDGSNFTLKIRSTKLEDSAMYFCASSTNGGDRASYEQYFGPGTRLTVT.

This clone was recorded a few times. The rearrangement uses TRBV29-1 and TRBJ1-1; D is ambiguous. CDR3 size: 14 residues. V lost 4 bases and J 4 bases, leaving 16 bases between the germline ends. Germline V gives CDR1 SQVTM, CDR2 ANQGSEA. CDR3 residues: CSVGSFGVSTEAFF. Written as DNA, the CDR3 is TGCAGCGTTGGATCTTTTGGGGTGAGCACTGAAGCTTTCTTT. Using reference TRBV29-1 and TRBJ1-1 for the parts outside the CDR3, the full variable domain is SAVISQKPSRDICQRGTSLTIQCQVDSQVTMMFWYRQQPGQSLTLIATANQGSEATYESGFVIDKFPISRPNLTFSTLTVSNMSPEDSSIYLCSVGSFGVSTEAFFGQGTRLTVV.

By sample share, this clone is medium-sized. CDR3 DNA sequence: TGTGCCAGCAGTGAATTAAGAGGGTCAGAGACCCAGTACTTC. It encodes CASSELRGSETQYF. V gene TRBV25-1 combines with J gene TRBJ2-5; possibly TRBD2 for D (5 bases). The CDR3 has 14 amino acids. The V end lost 1 base, the J end lost 4 bases, and 10 bases lay between the germline ends. Germline CDR1 and CDR2: MGHDK and SYGVNS. The entire variable domain, with the rest obtained from reference TRBV25-1 and TRBJ2-5, is as follows: EADIYQTPRYLVIGTGKKITLECSQTMGHDKMYWYQQDPGMELHLIHYSYGVNSTEKGDLSSESTVSRIRTEHFPLTLESARPSHTSQYLCASSELRGSETQYFGPGTRLLVL.

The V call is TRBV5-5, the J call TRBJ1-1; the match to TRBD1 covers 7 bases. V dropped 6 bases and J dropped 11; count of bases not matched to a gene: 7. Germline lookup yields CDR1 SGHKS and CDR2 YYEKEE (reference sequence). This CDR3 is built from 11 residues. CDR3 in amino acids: CASTEGAVAFF. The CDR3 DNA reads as TGTGCCAGCACCGAGGGGGCAGTCGCTTTCTTT.

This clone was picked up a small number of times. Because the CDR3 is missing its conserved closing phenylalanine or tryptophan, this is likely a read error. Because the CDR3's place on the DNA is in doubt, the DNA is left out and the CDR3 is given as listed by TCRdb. This chain's CDR3 is CASSSRTSG. V usage is TRBV7-9 and J usage is TRBJ2-7; TRBD2, the table's D call, lacks a check against the DNA. Ends included, the CDR3 has 9 residues. CDR1 and CDR2 from the germline V gene are SEHNR and FQNEAQ (reference sequence).

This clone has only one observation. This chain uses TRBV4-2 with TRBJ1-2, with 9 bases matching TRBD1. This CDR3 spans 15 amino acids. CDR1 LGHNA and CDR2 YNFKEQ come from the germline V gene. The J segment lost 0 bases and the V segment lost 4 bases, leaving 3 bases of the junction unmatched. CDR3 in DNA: TGTGCCAGCAGCCTAGGACAGGGGTCTAACTATGGCTACACCTTC. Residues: CASSLGQGSNYGYTF.

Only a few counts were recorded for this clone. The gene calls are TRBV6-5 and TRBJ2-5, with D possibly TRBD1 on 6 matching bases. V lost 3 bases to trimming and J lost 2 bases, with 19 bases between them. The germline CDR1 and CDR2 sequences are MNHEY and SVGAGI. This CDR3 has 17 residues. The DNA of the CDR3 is TGTGCCAGCAGTTATCTACCTCGTTTTGACAGGCAAGAGACCCAGTACTTC. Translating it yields CASSYLPRFDRQETQYF.

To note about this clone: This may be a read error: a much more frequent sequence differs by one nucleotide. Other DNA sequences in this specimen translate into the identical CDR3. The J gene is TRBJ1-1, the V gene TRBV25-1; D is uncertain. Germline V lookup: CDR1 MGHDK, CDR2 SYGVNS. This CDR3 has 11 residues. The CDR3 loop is CASSVGTEAFF. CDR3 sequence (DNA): TGCGCCAGCAGTGTAGGGACTGAAGCTTTCTTT.

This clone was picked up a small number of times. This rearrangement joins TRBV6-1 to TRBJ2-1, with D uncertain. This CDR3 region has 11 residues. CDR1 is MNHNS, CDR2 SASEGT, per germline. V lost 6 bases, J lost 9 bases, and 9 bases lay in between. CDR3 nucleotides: TGTGCCAGCAGGTTCGGCCTTGAGCAGTTCTTC. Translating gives CASRFGLEQFF.